This entry lists 4 T cell receptor beta chains sequenced from one sample in a study of T cell responses to AZD1222 COVID-19 vaccine. This table comes from immunoSEQ multiplex PCR, and its TCRdb copy is limited to in-frame clones, with some not included. This sample has 98,000 or so clones, with around 83% found just once. The starting material was peripheral blood, obtained on day 0 of AZD1222 vaccination. All receptors derive from an adult in good health.

The chain uses TRBV2 and TRBJ2-6; D might be TRBD1 (6 bases). Trimming stripped 6 bases from V and 4 bases from J, with 10 bases between. Germline CDR1 SNHLY, CDR2 FYNNEI. The CDR3 is 14 residues long. CDR3 DNA sequence: TGTGCCAGCAGGGCCGACAGGGGGGCCAACGTCCTGACTTTC. Encoded protein: CASRADRGANVLTF.

The chain combines TRBV7-2 with TRBJ1-2; TRBD1 is a possible D gene (6 bases). Trimming shortened V by 5 bases and J by 7 bases, and 14 bases separated the two germline ends. Germline values: CDR1 SGHTA, CDR2 FQGNSA. This CDR3 has 13 residues. CDR3 sequence reads: CASSPPAGVGYTF. In DNA, the CDR3 is TGTGCCAGCAGCCCACCAGCAGGGGTTGGCTACACCTTC.

This sequence joins TRBV2 and TRBJ1-5; a weak D match, TRBD1 (5 bases). CDR3 size: 14 residues. Trimming took off 6 bases at V and 6 bases at J, with 15 bases between the two ends. The V gene's germline CDR1 is SNHLY and CDR2 FYNNEI. CDR3 nucleotides: TGTGCCAGCAGCGCCGGGACCCTGGGTCAGCCCCAGCATTTT. Protein: CASSAGTLGQPQHF.

The genes are TRBV2 and TRBJ1-5; 7 bases match TRBD1. Germline CDR1 and CDR2: SNHLY and FYNNEI. The trim removed 4 bases at V and 6 bases at J, leaving 12 bases unmatched. The CDR3 runs to 16 residues. CDR3 nucleotide sequence: TGTGCCAGCAGTGGATCCCCGACAGGGCCCAGTCAGCCCCAGCATTTT. Translation: CASSGSPTGPSQPQHF.